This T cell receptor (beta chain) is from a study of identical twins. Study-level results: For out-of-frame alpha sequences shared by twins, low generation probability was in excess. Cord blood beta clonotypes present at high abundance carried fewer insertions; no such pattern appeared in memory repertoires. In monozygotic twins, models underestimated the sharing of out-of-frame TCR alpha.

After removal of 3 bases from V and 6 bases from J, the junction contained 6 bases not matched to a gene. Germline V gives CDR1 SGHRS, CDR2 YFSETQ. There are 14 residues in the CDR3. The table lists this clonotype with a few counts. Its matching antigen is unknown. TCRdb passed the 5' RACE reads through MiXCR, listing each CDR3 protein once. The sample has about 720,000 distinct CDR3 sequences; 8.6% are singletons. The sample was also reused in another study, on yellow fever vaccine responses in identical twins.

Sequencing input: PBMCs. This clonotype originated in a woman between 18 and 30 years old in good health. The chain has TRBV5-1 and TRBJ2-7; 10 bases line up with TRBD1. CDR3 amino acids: CASSSGTGDGEQYF. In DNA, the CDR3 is TGCGCCAGCAGCTCCGGGACAGGGGACGGCGAGCAGTACTTC.